The TCR beta chain described here comes from a study of T-cell memory formation after mild COVID-19. About the study: Each donor largely had its own TCR clusters.

Trimming stripped 0 bases from V and 6 bases from J, with 15 bases between. Germline V gene data show CDR1 as DFQATT and CDR2 as SNEGSKA (reference sequence). CDR3 length: 15 amino acids. This clonotype was counted a few times. The antigen is unknown. Using its own MiXCR run on the 5' RACE reads, TCRdb lists one record per CDR3 protein. In the table there are 140,000 to 150,000 distinct CDR3 sequences, 15% to 20% of which are singletons. Whole-study findings and limits: There were some responding clones in pre-infection memory, which suggested that cross-reactive memory had joined.

The sample consisted of PBMCs or a T cell subset sorted from them (not recorded which). This chain joins TRBV20-1 and TRBJ1-5; possible D gene TRBD1, 5 bases. The receptor comes from an adult woman who had mild COVID-19 (a few samples of this study predate the infection). Cell type and time point are not known. The CDR3 region has the DNA TGCAGTGCTAGAGATGGGGCGACAGTAGGTCAGCCCCAGCATTTT. Translation: CSARDGATVGQPQHF.